This T cell receptor (beta chain) was profiled in a study of blood T cell repertoires in COVID-19. At the level of the study: Donors in the United States, Italy and Spain gave samples during acute or convalescent COVID-19. PBMCs, B-cell-depleted T cells, or T cells provided the cDNA or gDNA that made up the material.

Per the authors' pipeline: Reference gene primer amplification gave estimated nucleated cell counts. Measured with immunoSEQ multiplex PCR; TCRdb has only the in-frame clones, and not every one. For V, J and clone size, that table is used; D and trimming come from the DNA. The sample contains over 200,000 clones, approximately 91% of which appear only once. V was pared by 3 bases and J by 3 bases, with 12 bases of the junction left unmatched. The CDR3 is 18 residues long. The germline V gene has CDR1 MDHEN and CDR2 SYDVKM. This clonotype was obtained from a man between 60 and 70 years old who had recovered from COVID-19. The chain joins TRBV28 to TRBJ2-7; 12 nucleotides agree with TRBD2. Sequences were obtained from peripheral blood. The DNA of the CDR3 is TGTGCCAGCAGTTTTGGGTCTAGGGGACTAGCGGGTTTCTACGAGCAGTACTTC. Translation gives CASSFGSRGLAGFYEQYF.